This entry features one TCR beta chain sequence. Its antigen is as yet unknown. Whoever was chosen for sequencing had shown CD8+CD57+ cell expansion by flow cytometry. Patients had not yet gotten any therapy when their blood was taken for sampling. The entry originates in a study of CD8+CD57+ T cells in acquired aplastic anemia. The study's findings and limits: Controls did not differ significantly from patients in CD8+ Simpson's diversity.

Template material for TCR beta VDJ and CDR3 profiling consisted of genomic DNA. TCRdb reprocessed the reads with MiXCR, giving one entry per CDR3 protein. The table records roughly 180,000 distinct CDR3 sequences, 55% to 65% of them present only once. Trimming took 5 bases from V and 9 from J; bases not matched to a gene: 7. The germline CDR1 and CDR2 sequences are SEHNR and FQNEAQ (reference sequence). The CDR3 runs 14 residues. The chain has TRBV7-9 and TRBJ1-6; 7 bases are shared with TRBD1. The sequence was obtained from a human donor with aplastic anemia. The sequencing sample was made of sorted CD4+, CD8+, or CD8+CD57+ T cells (not recorded which) from PBMCs. This CDR3 reads CASSPRDSLSPLHF. The CDR3 DNA is TGTGCCAGCAGCCCCCGGGACAGCCTTTCACCCCTCCACTTT.